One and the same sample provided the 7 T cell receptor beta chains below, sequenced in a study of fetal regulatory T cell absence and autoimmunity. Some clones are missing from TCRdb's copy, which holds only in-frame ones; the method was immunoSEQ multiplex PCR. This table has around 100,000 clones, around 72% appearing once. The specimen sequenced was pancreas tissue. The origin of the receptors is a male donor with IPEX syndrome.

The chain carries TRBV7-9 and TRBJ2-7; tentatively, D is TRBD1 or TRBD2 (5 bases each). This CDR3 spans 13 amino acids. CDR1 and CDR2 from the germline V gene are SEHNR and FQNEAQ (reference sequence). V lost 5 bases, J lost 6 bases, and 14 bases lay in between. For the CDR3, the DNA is TGTGCCAGCAGCCCCCCTTGGGGGAGCGAGCAGTACTTC. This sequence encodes CASSPPWGSEQYF.

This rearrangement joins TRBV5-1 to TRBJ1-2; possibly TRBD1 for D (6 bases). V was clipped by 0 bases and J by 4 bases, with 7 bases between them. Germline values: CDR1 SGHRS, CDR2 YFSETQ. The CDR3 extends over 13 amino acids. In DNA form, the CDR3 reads TGCGCCAGCAGCTTGGGGACAGTCTATGGCTACACCTTC. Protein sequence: CASSLGTVYGYTF.

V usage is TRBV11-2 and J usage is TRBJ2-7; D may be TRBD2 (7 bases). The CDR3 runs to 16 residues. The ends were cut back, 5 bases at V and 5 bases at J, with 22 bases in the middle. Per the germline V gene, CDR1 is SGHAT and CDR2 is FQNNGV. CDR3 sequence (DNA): TGTGCCAGCAGCCTGACTATACGGGGGGCGGGCCACGAGCAGTACTTC. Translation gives CASSLTIRGAGHEQYF.

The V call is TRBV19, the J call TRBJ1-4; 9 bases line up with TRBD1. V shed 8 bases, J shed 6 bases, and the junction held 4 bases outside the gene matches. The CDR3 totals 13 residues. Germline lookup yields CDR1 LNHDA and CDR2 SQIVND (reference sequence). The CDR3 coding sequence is TGTGCCAGTTCGCGGACAGGGGATGAAAAACTGTTTTTT. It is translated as CASSRTGDEKLFF.

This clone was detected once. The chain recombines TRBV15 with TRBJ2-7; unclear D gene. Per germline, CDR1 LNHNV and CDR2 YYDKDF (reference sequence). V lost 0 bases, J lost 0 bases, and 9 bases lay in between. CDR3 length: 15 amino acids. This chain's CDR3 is CATSRDADFSYEQYF. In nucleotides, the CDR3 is TGTGCCACCAGCAGAGATGCGGATTTCTCCTACGAGCAGTACTTC.

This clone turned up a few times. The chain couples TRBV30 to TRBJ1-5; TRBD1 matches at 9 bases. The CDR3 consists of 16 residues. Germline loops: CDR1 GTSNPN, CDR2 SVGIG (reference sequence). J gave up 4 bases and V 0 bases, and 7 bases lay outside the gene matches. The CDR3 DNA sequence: TGTGCCTGGAGTGTCGGACAGGGGAGGGGTAATCAGCCCCAGCATTTT. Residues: CAWSVGQGRGNQPQHF.

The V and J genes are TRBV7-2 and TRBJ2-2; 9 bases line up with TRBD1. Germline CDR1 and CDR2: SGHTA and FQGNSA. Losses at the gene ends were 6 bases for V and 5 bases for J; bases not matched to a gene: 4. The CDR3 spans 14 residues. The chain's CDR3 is CASRMGQGTGELFF. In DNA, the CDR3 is TGTGCCAGCAGAATGGGACAGGGAACCGGGGAGCTGTTTTTT.